The 24 T cell receptor beta chains in this list originate from one sample, sequenced in a study of CD8 T cells in ankylosing spondylitis (dated by TCRdb to about 2017). The library came from 5' RACE. TCRdb records Illumina HiSeq 2500 as the sequencer. The public sequencing data were trimmed at Q25 with fastp and processed into clonotypes with MiXCR by TCRdb, which kept only in-frame beta chains. Rows are unified per CDR3 protein, each entry keeping the most common DNA and genes. Present in this sample are approximately 350,000 distinct CDR3 sequences, roughly 14% of which were seen just once. The ten largest clones represent approximately 1.1% of the sample. Sequenced material: blood, either unsorted or a sorted T cell fraction (not recorded which). These receptors originate from a male donor with ankylosing spondylitis or in good health (not recorded which).

This clonotype showed up just a few times. This chain uses TRBV10-3 with TRBJ2-3; TRBD2 matches 11 bases. V shed 6 bases, J shed 4 bases, and the junction held 3 bases outside the gene matches. In germline, CDR1 is ENHRY, CDR2 SYGVKD. The CDR3 consists of 14 residues. CDR3 sequence (DNA): TGTGCCATCAGCCTAGCGGGGGGCCCAGATACGCAGTATTTT. Amino acids: CAISLAGGPDTQYF.

This chain links TRBV20-1 with TRBJ1-2; D uncertain. Trimming cost V 3 bases and J 4 bases, with 9 bases left between them. CDR1 DFQATT and CDR2 SNEGSKA come from the germline V gene (reference sequence). This CDR3 has 12 residues. The chain's CDR3 is CSASTVFYGYTF. CDR3 DNA: TGCAGTGCTAGTACGGTCTTCTATGGCTACACCTTC.

The sample holds a few counts of this clonotype. The chain employs TRBV2 and TRBJ1-2, with 8 bases aligning to TRBD1. The junction had 6 bases not matched to a gene; V was cut back by 8 bases and J by 4 bases. Germline V CDR1 and CDR2: SNHLY, FYNNEI. The CDR3 covers 13 residues. In nucleotides, the CDR3 is TGTGCCAGCCTCAGGGGGCCAAGCTATGGCTACACCTTC. As protein: CASLRGPSYGYTF.

The genes are TRBV7-2 and TRBJ1-4, with 7 bases matching TRBD1. The V segment lost 1 base and the J segment 12 bases; nucleotides outside the gene matches: 11. The CDR3 is made up of 15 amino acids. Germline assignment: CDR1 SGHTA and CDR2 FQGNSA. The CDR3 DNA follows: TGTGCCAGCAGCTTAGAGTTCCAGGGGGACGGGGAACTGTTTTTT. Its protein is CASSLEFQGDGELFF.

This rearrangement joins TRBV9 to TRBJ1-1; D is perhaps TRBD1 (6 bases). Trimming took off 4 bases at V and 4 bases at J, with 17 bases between the two ends. The CDR3 contains 15 residues. CDR1 and CDR2 from the germline V gene are SGDLS and YYNGEE. As DNA, the CDR3 is TGTGCCAGCAGCACCACCCTCAAGGGGGGCACTGAAGCTTTCTTT. This encodes CASSTTLKGGTEAFF.

The J gene is TRBJ2-5, the V gene TRBV20-1; 9 bases fit TRBD2. Germline V gives CDR1 DFQATT, CDR2 SNEGSKA (reference sequence). The CDR3 has 13 residues. V shed 3 bases, J shed 3 bases, and the junction held 2 bases outside the gene matches. The CDR3 DNA reads as TGCAGTGCTAGGGGCGGGAGGGAAGAGACCCAGTACTTC. This translates into CSARGGREETQYF.

The rearrangement links TRBV27 to TRBJ2-1; 8 bases align to TRBD2. Germline-derived CDR1 and CDR2 are MNHEY and SMNVEV (reference sequence). The CDR3 totals 16 residues. V lost 6 bases and J lost 4; bases outside the gene matches: 11. CDR3 amino acids: CASSRRPGLEYNEQFF. CDR3 coding DNA: TGTGCCAGCAGCAGAAGGCCGGGACTAGAGTACAATGAGCAGTTCTTC.

This clonotype was found once. The chain links TRBV6-1 to TRBJ2-5; TRBD1 matches at 11 bases. Germline CDR1 reads MNHNS; CDR2 reads SASEGT. This CDR3 is 15 amino acids long. The V gene end was trimmed by 3 bases and the J gene end by 6 bases; junction bases not matched to a gene: 6. This chain's CDR3 is CASSDRDRGTKTQYF. CDR3 in DNA: TGTGCCAGCAGTGACCGGGACAGGGGGACAAAGACCCAGTACTTC.

This clonotype appeared a few times. The chain uses TRBV7-2 and TRBJ2-3; TRBD2 matches at 10 bases. In germline, CDR1 is SGHTA, CDR2 FQGNSA. Germline trimming cut 6 bases from V and 2 bases from J; bases unmatched to any gene: 5. This CDR3 is built from 15 residues. CDR3 amino acids: CASRPTSGVTDTQYF. For the CDR3, the DNA is TGTGCCAGCAGACCCACTAGCGGGGTCACAGATACGCAGTATTTT.

The sample holds many counts of this clonotype. The chain combines TRBV5-1 with TRBJ2-2; 8 nucleotides match TRBD1. This CDR3 is built from 15 residues. V lost 4 bases and J lost 4; bases outside the gene matches: 6. In germline, CDR1 is SGHRS, CDR2 YFSETQ. DNA for the CDR3: TGCGCCAGCAGCCCCGGACAGGGATCCACCGGGGAGCTGTTTTTT. This translates into CASSPGQGSTGELFF.

This clonotype occurred a few times. The rearrangement links TRBV28 to TRBJ2-7; 9 nucleotides agree with TRBD2. There are 14 residues in the CDR3. V lost 6 bases to trimming and J lost 2 bases; unmatched junction nucleotides: 5. Per germline, CDR1 MDHEN and CDR2 SYDVKM. The CDR3 is CASRLSGRTYEQYF. The CDR3 DNA is TGTGCCAGCAGACTTAGCGGGAGAACCTACGAGCAGTACTTC.

The V gene is TRBV20-1, the J gene TRBJ2-3; 12 bases map to TRBD2. The CDR3 totals 17 residues. Per germline, CDR1 DFQATT and CDR2 SNEGSKA (reference sequence). With V trimmed by 0 bases and J by 2 bases, 6 bases remained unmatched. The CDR3: CSARDPRTSGNTDTQYF. The CDR3 nucleotides are TGCAGTGCTAGAGATCCCCGGACTAGCGGGAACACAGATACGCAGTATTTT.

In its sample, this clonotype was seen a few times. The chain is built from TRBV18 and TRBJ1-4; D possibly corresponds to TRBD1 (5 bases). The length of the CDR3 is 12 residues. Trimming took off 11 bases at V and 8 bases at J, with 15 bases between the two ends. CDR1 and CDR2 (germline): KGHSH, LQKENI. CDR3 DNA: TGTGCCGCCGGAGGGACGGGGGAAAAACTGTTTTTT. It codes for CAAGGTGEKLFF. The variable domain in full, with the rest retrieved from reference TRBV18 and TRBJ1-4, is NAGVMQNPRHLVRRRGQEARLRCSPMKGHSHVYWYRQLPEEGLKFMVYLQKENIIDESGMPKERFSAEFPKEGPSILRIQQVVRGDSAAYFCAAGGTGEKLFFGSGTQLSVL.

This CDR3 reads CASRRPASETQYF. As DNA, the CDR3 is TGTGCCAGCAGACGGCCGGCGTCCGAGACCCAGTACTTC. This chain joins TRBV12-3 or TRBV12-4 and TRBJ2-5; D unresolved. CDR3 length equals 13 residues. The ends were cut back, 6 bases at V and 5 bases at J, with 13 bases in the middle.

Only a few counts were recorded for this clonotype. The rearrangement uses TRBV20-1 and TRBJ2-2, with D possibly being TRBD1 (5 bases). There are 17 residues in the CDR3. The germline gives CDR1 DFQATT, CDR2 SNEGSKA (reference sequence). The V and J ends lost 0 bases and 0 bases respectively, with 14 bases between them. The CDR3 coding sequence is TGCAGTGCTAGAGAGTACAGGACACTCGCGAACACCGGGGAGCTGTTTTTT. Amino acid sequence: CSAREYRTLANTGELFF.

Written as DNA, the CDR3 is TGTGCCAGCAGTTTTAGGCAGTCCTACAATGAGCAGTTCTTC. Translation gives CASSFRQSYNEQFF. The rearrangement uses TRBV12-3 or TRBV12-4 and TRBJ2-1, with D unresolved. The CDR3 extends over 14 amino acids. V gave up 3 bases and J gave up 1 base, with 7 bases separating them.

The chain carries TRBV18 and TRBJ2-2; TRBD1 might be the D (6 bases). The V and J ends lost 3 bases and 6 bases respectively, with 11 bases between them. The length of the CDR3 is 14 residues. Germline CDR1 and CDR2: KGHSH and LQKENI. DNA for the CDR3: TGTGCCAGCTCACCGCCAGGACAGTCCGGGGAGCTGTTTTTT. It translates to CASSPPGQSGELFF.

A few counts support this clonotype. This chain links TRBV11-1 with TRBJ2-1; no clear D. Germline V CDR1 and CDR2: SGHAT, FQDESV (reference sequence). V lost 0 bases and J lost 5, with 8 bases in between. This CDR3 comprises 14 residues. The DNA of the CDR3 is TGTGCCAGCAGCTTAGCGGTTAGAAACAATGAGCAGTTCTTC. Translating gives CASSLAVRNNEQFF.

The sample holds a few counts of this clonotype. The genes are TRBV12-3 or TRBV12-4 and TRBJ2-2; no clear D. V lost 2 bases to trimming and J lost 4 bases, with 11 bases between them. This CDR3 comprises 15 residues. The CDR3 nucleotides are TGTGCCAGCAGTTTACTCCCCATAGGCACCGGGGAGCTGTTTTTT. Translated, it gives CASSLLPIGTGELFF.

The table lists this clonotype with a few counts. The chain recombines TRBV29-1 with TRBJ2-2; the D is unclear. The CDR3 has 15 amino acids. In germline, CDR1 is SQVTM, CDR2 ANQGSEA. V gave up 4 bases and J gave up 2 bases, with 14 bases separating them. CDR3 DNA sequence: TGCAGCGTTGCCTGGTCAGAGCTAAACACCGGGGAGCTGTTTTTT. Protein sequence: CSVAWSELNTGELFF.

This clonotype was seen a few times. The chain uses TRBV12-3 or TRBV12-4 and TRBJ2-1, with 7 bases aligning to TRBD1. There are 14 residues in the CDR3. After removal of 5 bases from V and 7 bases from J, the junction contained 8 bases not matched to a gene. Here the CDR3 DNA reads TGTGCCAGCAGTAGACAGGGAGAGATGAATGAGCAGTTCTTC. This gives the protein CASSRQGEMNEQFF.

The chain recombines TRBV20-1 with TRBJ2-7; 7 bases match TRBD1. Germline V gives CDR1 DFQATT, CDR2 SNEGSKA (reference sequence). This CDR3 is built from 13 residues. Germline trimming cut 6 bases from V and 2 bases from J; bases unmatched to any gene: 7. CDR3 protein: CSASDRDPYEQYF. CDR3 DNA sequence: TGCAGTGCCAGCGACAGGGACCCCTACGAGCAGTACTTC.

This clonotype has more than one count but fewer than ten. The V gene is TRBV12-3 or TRBV12-4, the J gene TRBJ1-1; 10 nucleotides align to TRBD1. The CDR3 extends over 16 amino acids. V dropped 1 base and J dropped 1; count of bases not matched to a gene: 3. The CDR3 sequence is CASSLGQGAGNTEAFF. In nucleotides, the CDR3 is TGTGCCAGCAGTTTAGGACAGGGGGCCGGGAACACTGAAGCTTTCTTT.

A few counts support this clonotype. J is TRBJ1-5 and V is TRBV7-9, with 10 bases aligning to TRBD1. J lost 4 bases, V lost 7 bases, and 4 bases had no gene match. CDR3 length: 14 amino acids. The germline V gene encodes CDR1 SEHNR and CDR2 FQNEAQ (reference sequence). The CDR3 is CASNEGQGNQPQHF. The CDR3, as DNA: TGTGCCAGCAACGAGGGACAGGGGAATCAGCCCCAGCATTTT.